What follows are 7 T cell receptor beta chains derived from one specimen sequenced in a study of CD8+ T cells in alopecia areata. RNA, once extracted, was reverse transcribed into cDNA for use as the sequencing template. The repertoire was sequenced with immunoSEQ multiplex PCR; TCRdb's copy has only in-frame clones and lacks some. This sample has roughly 100,000 clones; 44% occur once, and the top ten carry 18%. Treatment reported: oral pan-JAK inhibitor, 5-10 mg twice daily. The sequencing here drew on CD8+ T cells sorted from blood, taken at week 24, from a patient treated with tofacitinib. The receptors were sampled from a human donor with alopecia areata.

This clone occurred a few times. V is TRBV7-9 and J is TRBJ1-2; no clear D. CDR1 and CDR2 (germline): SEHNR, FQNEAQ (reference sequence). V lost 1 base to trimming and J lost 1 base, with 10 bases between them. The CDR3 consists of 15 residues. CDR3 sequence: CASSLEPGDNYGYTF. In nucleotides, the CDR3 is TGTGCCAGCAGCTTAGAGCCAGGAGATAACTATGGCTACACCTTC. Drawing the rest from reference TRBV7-9 and TRBJ1-2, the complete variable domain is DTGVSQNPRHKITKRGQNVTFRCDPISEHNRLYWYRQTLGQGPEFLTYFQNEAQLEKSRLLSDRFSAERPKGSFSTLEIQRTEQGDSAMYLCASSLEPGDNYGYTFGSGTRLTVV.

A few counts support this clone. The chain joins TRBV4-1 to TRBJ2-5; D remains unclear. V was trimmed by 5 bases and J by 3 bases, leaving 10 bases between them. The CDR3 loop spans 13 amino acids. CDR1 and CDR2 from the germline V gene are MGHRA and YSYEKL. CDR3 region: CASSGKLEETQYF. The CDR3 region has the DNA TGCGCCAGCAGCGGAAAGTTGGAAGAGACCCAGTACTTC.

The chain links TRBV29-1 to TRBJ2-5; D is possibly TRBD1 or TRBD2 (5 bases each). The J call may be incorrect, as the DNA end agrees better with TRBJ2-7. In germline, CDR1 is SQVTM, CDR2 ANQGSEA. CDR3 length: 15 amino acids. CDR3 DNA sequence: TGCAGCGTTGAACTAGTCGATGGGGACCTCTACGAGCAGTACTTC. It encodes CSVELVDGDLYEQYF.

J is TRBJ2-1 and V is TRBV9, with 7 bases fitting TRBD1. The CDR3 runs to 15 residues. Germline V gives CDR1 SGDLS, CDR2 YYNGEE. V lost 2 bases, J lost 2 bases, and 4 bases stayed unmatched. In DNA, the CDR3 is TGTGCCAGCAGCGTGGGGACAGCTACCTACAATGAGCAGTTCTTC. Translation: CASSVGTATYNEQFF.

A few counts support this clone. The chain couples TRBV9 to TRBJ2-7; tentatively, D is TRBD2 (5 bases). CDR3 length: 14 residues. Looked up from germline, CDR1 is SGDLS and CDR2 is YYNGEE. Trimming shortened V by 4 bases and J by 2 bases, and 13 bases separated the two germline ends. The CDR3 bases are TGTGCCAGCAGCCCAGAGGACTCAGCCTACGAGCAGTACTTC. Protein: CASSPEDSAYEQYF.

The J gene is TRBJ2-7, the V gene TRBV7-2; D may match TRBD1 or TRBD2 (5 bases each). CDR3 size: 13 residues. Germline V CDR1 and CDR2: SGHTA, FQGNSA. V lost 0 bases and J lost 4, with 7 bases in between. CDR3 nucleotides: TGTGCCAGCAGCTTAGCGGGGGTTTACGAGCAGTACTTC. It encodes CASSLAGVYEQYF.

This clone has more than one count but fewer than ten. The chain is built from TRBV5-1 and TRBJ1-1, with D possibly TRBD1 on 5 matching bases. The V and J ends lost 2 bases and 5 bases respectively, with 7 bases between them. Germline V gene sequence: CDR1 SGHRS, CDR2 YFSETQ. The length of the CDR3 is 12 residues. This chain's CDR3 is CASSFGGTEAFF. As DNA, the CDR3 is TGCGCCAGCAGCTTTGGGGGAACTGAAGCTTTCTTT.